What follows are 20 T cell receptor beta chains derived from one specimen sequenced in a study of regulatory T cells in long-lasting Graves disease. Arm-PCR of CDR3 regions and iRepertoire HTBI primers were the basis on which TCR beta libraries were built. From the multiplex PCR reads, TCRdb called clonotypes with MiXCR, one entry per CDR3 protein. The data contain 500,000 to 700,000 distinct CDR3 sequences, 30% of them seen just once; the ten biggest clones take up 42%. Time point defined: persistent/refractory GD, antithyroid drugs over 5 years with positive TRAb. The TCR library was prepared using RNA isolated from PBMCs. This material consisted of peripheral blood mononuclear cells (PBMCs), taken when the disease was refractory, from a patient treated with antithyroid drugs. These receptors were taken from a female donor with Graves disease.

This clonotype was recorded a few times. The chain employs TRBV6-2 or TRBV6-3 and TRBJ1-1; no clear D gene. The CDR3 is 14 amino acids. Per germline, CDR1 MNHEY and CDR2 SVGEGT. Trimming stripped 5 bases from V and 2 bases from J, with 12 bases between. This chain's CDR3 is CASSKTALNTEAFF. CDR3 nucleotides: TGTGCCAGCAGTAAAACGGCTCTAAACACTGAAGCTTTCTTT.

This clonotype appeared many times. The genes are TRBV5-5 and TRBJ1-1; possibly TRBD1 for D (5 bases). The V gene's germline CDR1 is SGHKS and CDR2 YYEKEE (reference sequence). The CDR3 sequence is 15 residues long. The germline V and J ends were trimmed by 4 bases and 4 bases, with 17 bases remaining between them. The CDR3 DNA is TGTGCCAGCAGCGGGCCCCGGGGGAGAGGCACTGAAGCTTTCTTT. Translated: CASSGPRGRGTEAFF.

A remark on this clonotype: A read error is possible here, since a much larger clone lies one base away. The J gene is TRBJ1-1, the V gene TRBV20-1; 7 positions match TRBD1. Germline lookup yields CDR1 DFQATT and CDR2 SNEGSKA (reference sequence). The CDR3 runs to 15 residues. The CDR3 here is CCARGQKGMNTEAFF. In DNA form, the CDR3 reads TGCTGTGCTAGGGGACAGAAAGGGATGAACACTGAAGCTTTCTTT.

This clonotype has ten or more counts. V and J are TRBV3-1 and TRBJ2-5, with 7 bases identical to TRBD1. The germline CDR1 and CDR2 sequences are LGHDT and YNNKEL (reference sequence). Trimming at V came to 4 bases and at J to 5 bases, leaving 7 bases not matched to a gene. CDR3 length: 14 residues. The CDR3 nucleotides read TGTGCCAGCAGCCTATTGACAGGGCTGGAGACCCAGTACTTC. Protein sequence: CASSLLTGLETQYF.

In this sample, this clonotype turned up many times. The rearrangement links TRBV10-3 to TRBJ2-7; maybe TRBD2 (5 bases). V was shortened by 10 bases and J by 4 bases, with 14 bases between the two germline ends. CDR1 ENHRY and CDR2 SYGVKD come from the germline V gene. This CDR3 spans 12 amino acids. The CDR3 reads CATAGSQYEQYF. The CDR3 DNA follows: TGTGCCACTGCTGGGAGTCAATACGAGCAGTACTTC.

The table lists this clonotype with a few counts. CDR3 nucleotides: TGTGCCAGCAGGAGACAGGAGGCTCACACTGAAGCTTTCTTT. This sequence encodes CASRRQEAHTEAFF. V gene TRBV3-1 combines with J gene TRBJ1-1, with D perhaps matching TRBD1 (6 bases). Trimming pared 6 bases from V and 3 bases from J, leaving 14 bases between. Germline V CDR1 and CDR2: LGHDT, YNNKEL (reference sequence). The CDR3 totals 14 residues.

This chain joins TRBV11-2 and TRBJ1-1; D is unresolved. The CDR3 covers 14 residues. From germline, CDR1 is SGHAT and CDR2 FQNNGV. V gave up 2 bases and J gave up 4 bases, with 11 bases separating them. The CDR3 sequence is CASSLYMESTEAFF. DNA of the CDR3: TGTGCCAGCAGCTTATATATGGAGTCCACTGAAGCTTTCTTT.

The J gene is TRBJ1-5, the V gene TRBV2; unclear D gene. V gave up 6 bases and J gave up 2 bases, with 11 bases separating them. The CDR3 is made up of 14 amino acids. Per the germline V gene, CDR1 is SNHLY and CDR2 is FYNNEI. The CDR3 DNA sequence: TGTGCCAGCAGGCCCCGGACGGGCAATCAGCCCCAGCATTTT. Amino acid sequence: CASRPRTGNQPQHF.

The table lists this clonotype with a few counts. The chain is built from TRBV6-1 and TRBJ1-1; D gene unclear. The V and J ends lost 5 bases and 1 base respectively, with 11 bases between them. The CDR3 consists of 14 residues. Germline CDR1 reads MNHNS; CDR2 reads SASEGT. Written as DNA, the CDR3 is TGTGCCAGCAGTCCAAGGGCAGGGAACACTGAAGCTTTCTTT. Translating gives CASSPRAGNTEAFF.

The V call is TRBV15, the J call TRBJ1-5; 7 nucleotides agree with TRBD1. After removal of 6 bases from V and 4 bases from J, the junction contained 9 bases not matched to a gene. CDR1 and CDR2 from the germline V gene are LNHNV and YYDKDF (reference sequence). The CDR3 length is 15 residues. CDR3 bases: TGTGCCACCAGTCCCGTCTTGACAGGGAATCAGCCCCAGCATTTT. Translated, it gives CATSPVLTGNQPQHF.

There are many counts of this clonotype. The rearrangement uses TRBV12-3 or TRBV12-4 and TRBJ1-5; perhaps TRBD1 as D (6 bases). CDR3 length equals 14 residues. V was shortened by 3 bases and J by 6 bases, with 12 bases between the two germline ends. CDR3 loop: CASSFMGGRQPQHF. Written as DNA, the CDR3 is TGTGCCAGCAGTTTCATGGGGGGGCGTCAGCCCCAGCATTTT.

CDR3 residues: CASSLGSRVLNGYTF. The DNA of the CDR3 is TGTGCCAGCAGCTTAGGGTCCAGGGTTTTGAATGGCTACACCTTC. The genes are TRBV7-9 and TRBJ1-2; the D gene is possibly TRBD1 (5 bases). Germline loops: CDR1 SEHNR, CDR2 FQNEAQ (reference sequence). Trimming cost V 1 base and J 6 bases, with 15 bases left between them. The CDR3 totals 15 residues.

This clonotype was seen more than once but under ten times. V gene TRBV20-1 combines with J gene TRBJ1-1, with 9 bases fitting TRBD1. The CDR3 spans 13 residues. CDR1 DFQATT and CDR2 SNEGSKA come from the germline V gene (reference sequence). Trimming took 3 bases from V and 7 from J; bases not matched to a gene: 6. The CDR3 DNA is TGCAGTGCTAGTTCACGGGGACAGGGTGAAGCTTTCTTT. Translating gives CSASSRGQGEAFF.

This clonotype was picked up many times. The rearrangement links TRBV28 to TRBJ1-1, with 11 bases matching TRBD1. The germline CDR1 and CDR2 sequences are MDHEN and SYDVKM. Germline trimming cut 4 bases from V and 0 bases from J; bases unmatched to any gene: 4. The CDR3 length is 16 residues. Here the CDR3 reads CASSYGTGGLNTEAFF. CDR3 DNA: TGTGCCAGCAGTTACGGGACAGGGGGTTTGAACACTGAAGCTTTCTTT.

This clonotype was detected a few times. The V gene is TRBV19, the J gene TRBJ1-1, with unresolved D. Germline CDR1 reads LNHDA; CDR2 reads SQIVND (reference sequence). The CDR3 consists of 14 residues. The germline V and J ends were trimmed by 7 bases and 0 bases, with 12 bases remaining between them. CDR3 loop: CASTNSAMNTEAFF. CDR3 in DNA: TGTGCCAGTACAAATTCGGCTATGAACACTGAAGCTTTCTTT.

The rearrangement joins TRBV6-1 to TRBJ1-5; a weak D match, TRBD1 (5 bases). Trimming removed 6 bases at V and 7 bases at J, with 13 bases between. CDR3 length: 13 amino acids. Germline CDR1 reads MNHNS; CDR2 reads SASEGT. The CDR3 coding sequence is TGTGCCAGCAGGAGGGGTACGGAACAGCCCCAGCATTTT. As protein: CASRRGTEQPQHF.

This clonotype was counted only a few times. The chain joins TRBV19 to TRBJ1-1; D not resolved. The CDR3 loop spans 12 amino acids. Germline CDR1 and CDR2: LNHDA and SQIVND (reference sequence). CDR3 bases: TGTGCTACGGAGGCAGGAAACACTGAAGCTTTCTTT. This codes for CATEAGNTEAFF.

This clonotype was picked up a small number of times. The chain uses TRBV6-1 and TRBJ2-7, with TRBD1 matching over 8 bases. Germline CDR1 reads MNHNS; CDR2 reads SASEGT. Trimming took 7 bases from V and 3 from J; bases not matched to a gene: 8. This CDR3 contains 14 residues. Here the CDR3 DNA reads TGTGCCAGCACCCCTTACAGGGGGTACTACGAGCAGTACTTC. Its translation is CASTPYRGYYEQYF.

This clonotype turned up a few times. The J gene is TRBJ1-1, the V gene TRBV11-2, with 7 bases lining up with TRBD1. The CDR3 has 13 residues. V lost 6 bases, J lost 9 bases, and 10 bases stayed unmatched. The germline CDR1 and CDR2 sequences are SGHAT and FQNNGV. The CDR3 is CASSKGTATKAFF. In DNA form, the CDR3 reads TGTGCCAGCAGTAAGGGGACAGCCACAAAAGCTTTCTTT.

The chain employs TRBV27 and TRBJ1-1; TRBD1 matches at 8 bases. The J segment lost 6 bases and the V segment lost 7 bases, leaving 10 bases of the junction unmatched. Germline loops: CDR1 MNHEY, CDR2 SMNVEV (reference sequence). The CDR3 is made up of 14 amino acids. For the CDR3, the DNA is TGTGCCAGCACCACTCGACAGGGGATACCTGAAGCTTTCTTT. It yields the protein CASTTRQGIPEAFF.